This T cell receptor (beta chain) was captured by sequencing in a study of regulatory T cells in long-lasting Graves disease. Germline V gene data show CDR1 as GTSNPN and CDR2 as SVGIG (reference sequence). Trimming cost V 0 bases and J 5 bases, with 11 bases left between them. CDR3 length equals 13 residues. Construction of TCR beta libraries relied on iRepertoire HTBI primers and on Arm-PCR targeting CDR3 regions. Each CDR3 protein gets one entry after TCRdb re-called the multiplex PCR reads with MiXCR. Of some 450,000 distinct CDR3 sequences in the sample, 23% were seen once. Time point defined: persistent/refractory GD, antithyroid drugs over 5 years with positive TRAb. There was RNA extracted from PBMCs, and the TCR library was made from it.

The starting material was peripheral blood mononuclear cells (PBMCs), obtained when the disease was refractory, from a patient treated with antithyroid drugs. This sequence originates from a female donor with Graves disease. V usage is TRBV30 and J usage is TRBJ2-7; D not certain. The CDR3 nucleotides are TGTGCCTGGAGTGTGGTCCTGGGGAACGAGCAGTACTTC. Protein sequence: CAWSVVLGNEQYF.